Below are 29 T cell receptor beta chains sequenced from a single sample in a study of T-cell reconstitution after alpha-beta-depleted transplantation in children. A library of TCRbeta sequences, prepared with unique molecular identifiers, was generated. Via MiXCR, TCRdb re-called the PCR reads, giving one row per CDR3 protein. The sample holds 330,000 or so distinct CDR3 sequences, about a tenth seen once. The specimen comprised PBMCs from the stem cell graft donor, sampled from the stem cell graft. The receptors here all came from a human donor who donated a stem cell graft to a child with acute lymphoblastic leukemia.

J is TRBJ2-1 and V is TRBV9; 10 bases line up with TRBD2. In germline, CDR1 is SGDLS, CDR2 YYNGEE. The length of the CDR3 is 19 residues. J gave up 1 base and V 0 bases, and 10 bases lay outside the gene matches. Written as DNA, the CDR3 is TGTGCCAGCAGCGTAGATGGTAGCGGGAGGAGGGGATCCTACAATGAGCAGTTCTTC. Protein product: CASSVDGSGRRGSYNEQFF.

This clonotype was picked up a small number of times. This chain uses TRBV3-1 with TRBJ2-7, with a tentative D call TRBD1 (5 bases). In germline, CDR1 is LGHDT, CDR2 YNNKEL (reference sequence). V was clipped by 5 bases and J by 3 bases, with 11 bases between them. The CDR3 runs to 13 residues. CDR3 nucleotide sequence: TGTGCCAGCAGCAATACCGACAGCTACGAGCAGTACTTC. Its translation: CASSNTDSYEQYF.

The chain couples TRBV15 to TRBJ2-1; a weak D match, TRBD1 (6 bases). CDR1 and CDR2 from the germline V gene are LNHNV and YYDKDF (reference sequence). Trimming took off 4 bases at V and 5 bases at J, with 15 bases between the two ends. The CDR3 consists of 15 residues. CDR3 nucleotide sequence: TGTGCCACCAGCACAGGCACGGCAGGGGACAATGAGCAGTTCTTC. It translates to CATSTGTAGDNEQFF.

This clonotype was detected a few times. The V and J genes are TRBV9 and TRBJ2-6, with a tentative D call TRBD2 (5 bases). The V end lost 3 bases, the J end lost 2 bases, and 9 bases lay between the germline ends. This CDR3 has 15 residues. In germline, CDR1 is SGDLS, CDR2 YYNGEE. The chain's CDR3 is CASSAEGAGANVLTF. The CDR3 region has the DNA TGTGCCAGCAGCGCCGAGGGAGCTGGGGCCAACGTCCTGACTTTC.

This chain links TRBV7-9 with TRBJ2-7; D gene ambiguous. V dropped 4 bases and J dropped 2 bases, with 6 bases sitting between them. The CDR3 length is 12 residues. Looked up from germline, CDR1 is SEHNR and CDR2 is FQNEAQ (reference sequence). CDR3 sequence reads: CASSYRTYEQYF. DNA of the CDR3: TGTGCCAGCAGCTACCGAACCTACGAGCAGTACTTC. The whole variable domain, filled in from reference TRBV7-9 and TRBJ2-7, reads DTGVSQNPRHKITKRGQNVTFRCDPISEHNRLYWYRQTLGQGPEFLTYFQNEAQLEKSRLLSDRFSAERPKGSFSTLEIQRTEQGDSAMYLCASSYRTYEQYFGPGTRLTVT.

CDR3 loop: CASSLYQPSTDTQYF. CDR3 DNA sequence: TGTGCCAGCAGCCTGTACCAGCCTAGCACAGATACGCAGTATTTT. The chain has TRBV7-2 and TRBJ2-3; no definite D call. The CDR3 spans 15 residues. Trimming removed 5 bases from V and 0 bases from J, with 12 bases in between. Germline assignment: CDR1 SGHTA and CDR2 FQGNSA.

CDR3: CASSFEGRSGEQYF. The CDR3, as DNA: TGTGCCAGCAGTTTTGAGGGACGATCGGGAGAGCAGTACTTC. This chain joins TRBV12-3 or TRBV12-4 and TRBJ2-7; D tentatively fits TRBD1 or TRBD2 (5 bases each). V dropped 3 bases and J dropped 7 bases, with 16 bases sitting between them. This CDR3 spans 14 amino acids.

This clonotype was observed at least ten times. The chain couples TRBV27 to TRBJ2-7; D assignment may be TRBD1 or TRBD2 (5 bases each). The CDR3 sequence is 15 residues long. Trimming left V 5 bases short and J 1 base short, with 15 bases between. Germline-derived CDR1 and CDR2 are MNHEY and SMNVEV (reference sequence). Here the CDR3 reads CASSPAWGSSYEQYF. The DNA for the CDR3 is TGTGCCAGCAGTCCCGCCTGGGGGTCATCCTACGAGCAGTACTTC.

This clonotype was seen at least ten times. The J gene is TRBJ1-2, the V gene TRBV7-2; D gene uncertain. The CDR3 consists of 12 residues. Trimming removed 3 bases from V and 3 bases from J, with 5 bases in between. Germline lookup yields CDR1 SGHTA and CDR2 FQGNSA. The CDR3 sequence is CASSFGDYGYTF. Written as DNA, the CDR3 is TGTGCCAGCAGCTTTGGTGACTATGGCTACACCTTC.

This clonotype was detected a few times. The chain couples TRBV7-8 to TRBJ2-7; 8 bases match TRBD2. Germline CDR1 is SGHVS and CDR2 is FQNEAQ. Trimming removed 2 bases from V and 3 bases from J; junction bases left unmatched: 12. The CDR3 spans 17 residues. CDR3 bases: TGTGCCAGCAGCTTAAGATTGGTAGGGCGGGAGGTCTACGAGCAGTACTTC. It translates to CASSLRLVGREVYEQYF.

The chain links TRBV29-1 to TRBJ2-1, with a possible D match to TRBD1 (5 bases). V lost 1 base, J lost 11 bases, and 18 bases lay in between. This CDR3 region has 14 residues. Looked up from germline, CDR1 is SQVTM and CDR2 is ANQGSEA. CDR3 in amino acids: CSVEGRAKGVQQFF. The CDR3 bases are TGCAGCGTTGAAGGCCGGGCCAAAGGGGTTCAGCAGTTCTTC.

The table lists this clonotype with a few counts. V and J are TRBV7-2 and TRBJ2-1; 13 bases agree with TRBD2. In germline, CDR1 is SGHTA, CDR2 FQGNSA. Trimming at V came to 5 bases and at J to 8 bases, leaving 12 bases not matched to a gene. CDR3 size: 17 residues. The CDR3 coding sequence is TGTGCCAGCAGCCAGGATGCGGGACTAGCGGGAAGAGATGAGCAGTTCTTC. It translates to CASSQDAGLAGRDEQFF.

This clonotype was picked up a small number of times. The rearrangement links TRBV7-9 to TRBJ1-3; tentative D call: TRBD1 (5 bases). Germline loops: CDR1 SEHNR, CDR2 FQNEAQ (reference sequence). CDR3 length: 16 residues. Deletions cut 3 bases from V and 9 bases from J, with 21 bases between. CDR3: CASSLFGGVLEGTIYF. DNA for the CDR3: TGTGCCAGCAGCTTGTTCGGGGGAGTTTTGGAAGGCACCATATATTTT.

The chain combines TRBV24-1 with TRBJ2-2; D is ambiguous. Germline V gene data show CDR1 as KGHDR and CDR2 as SFDVKD. The CDR3 is 12 amino acids. Deletions cut 3 bases from V and 6 bases from J, with 4 bases between. In nucleotides, the CDR3 is TGTGCCACCAGTGATCCCGCCGGGGAGCTGTTTTTT. As protein: CATSDPAGELFF.

This clonotype was observed at least ten times. The V and J genes are TRBV7-2 and TRBJ2-7, with 8 bases lining up with TRBD1. The CDR3 covers 14 residues. V shed 5 bases and J 2 bases; nucleotides not matched to a gene: 5. Germline values: CDR1 SGHTA, CDR2 FQGNSA. In DNA form, the CDR3 reads TGTGCCAGCAGCCACGAGACAGGGGCCTACGAGCAGTACTTC. This encodes CASSHETGAYEQYF.

In this sample, this clonotype turned up many times. The chain joins TRBV5-5 to TRBJ2-7, with D possibly TRBD1 on 6 matching bases. Germline V CDR1 and CDR2: SGHKS, YYEKEE (reference sequence). V lost 4 bases and J lost 3, with 20 bases in between. The CDR3 consists of 16 residues. CDR3 region: CASSLHWDNNLYEQYF. In nucleotides, the CDR3 is TGTGCCAGCAGCCTACATTGGGACAATAATCTCTACGAGCAGTACTTC.

The chain combines TRBV7-9 with TRBJ2-1; TRBD2 is a possible D gene (5 bases). Germline V CDR1 and CDR2: SEHNR, FQNEAQ (reference sequence). This CDR3 has 16 amino acids. Trimming took 1 base from V and 4 from J, leaving 14 bases between them. The CDR3 DNA follows: TGTGCCAGCAGCTTAGAAGGGCCCCGGGGATACAATGAGCAGTTCTTC. Amino acids: CASSLEGPRGYNEQFF.

This clonotype showed up just a few times. The chain carries TRBV12-3 or TRBV12-4 and TRBJ2-5, with 12 bases lining up with TRBD2. The J segment lost 0 bases and the V segment lost 2 bases, leaving 1 base of the junction unmatched. This CDR3 contains 16 residues. CDR3 sequence reads: CASSLWTSGDQETQYF. The CDR3 region has the DNA TGTGCCAGCAGTTTATGGACTAGCGGGGACCAAGAGACCCAGTACTTC.

This clonotype was seen at least ten times. CDR3: CASSLGQGLYEQYF. The CDR3 DNA reads as TGTGCCAGCAGCTTGGGACAGGGACTGTACGAGCAGTACTTC. The chain has TRBV5-8 and TRBJ2-7; D may be TRBD1 (7 bases). This CDR3 is built from 14 residues. CDR1 SGHTS and CDR2 YDEGEE come from the germline V gene. The V and J ends lost 0 bases and 4 bases respectively, with 11 bases between them.

The chain recombines TRBV12-3 or TRBV12-4 with TRBJ2-1; 9 bases align to TRBD1. This CDR3 has 16 residues. J lost 4 bases, V lost 5 bases, and 9 bases had no gene match. The CDR3 DNA reads TGTGCCAGCAGTCTCGGACAGGGGCAGGAGTACAATGAGCAGTTCTTC. This codes for CASSLGQGQEYNEQFF.

This chain links TRBV10-3 with TRBJ2-7; 11 bases line up with TRBD2. Germline CDR1 reads ENHRY; CDR2 reads SYGVKD. The ends lost 3 bases at V and 6 bases at J; junction bases unmatched: 4. This CDR3 region has 14 residues. The CDR3 sequence is CAISETSGSSEQYF. DNA of the CDR3: TGTGCCATCAGTGAAACTAGCGGGAGTAGCGAGCAGTACTTC.

The chain is built from TRBV11-2 and TRBJ2-7, with D perhaps TRBD1 (5 bases). V lost 8 bases to trimming and J lost 3 bases, with 17 bases between them. Germline-derived CDR1 and CDR2 are SGHAT and FQNNGV. CDR3 length equals 14 residues. CDR3 protein: CASSLAGMIYEQYF. The CDR3 nucleotides are TGTGCCAGCTCCTTGGCAGGGATGATCTACGAGCAGTACTTC.

This clonotype was observed at least ten times. The rearrangement joins TRBV5-1 to TRBJ2-7, with 10 bases identical to TRBD1. With V trimmed by 1 base and J by 1 base, 5 bases remained unmatched. CDR3 length equals 16 residues. Germline values: CDR1 SGHRS, CDR2 YFSETQ. CDR3 nucleotides: TGCGCCAGCAGCTTGCAGACGGGACAGGGGTCCTACGAGCAGTACTTC. It specifies CASSLQTGQGSYEQYF.

The chain couples TRBV7-9 to TRBJ1-1, with D possibly being TRBD1 (5 bases). Looked up from germline, CDR1 is SEHNR and CDR2 is FQNEAQ (reference sequence). The CDR3 is 15 amino acids. The ends were cut back, 7 bases at V and 4 bases at J, with 19 bases in the middle. DNA of the CDR3: TGTGCCAGCACCCCCACCGCGCAGGGTGGCACTGAAGCTTTCTTT. Protein: CASTPTAQGGTEAFF.

The rearrangement joins TRBV7-9 to TRBJ1-3; D might be TRBD1 (6 bases). The germline CDR1 and CDR2 sequences are SEHNR and FQNEAQ (reference sequence). The CDR3 is 16 amino acids. Trimming removed 0 bases from V and 2 bases from J, with 11 bases in between. CDR3 nucleotide sequence: TGTGCCAGCAGCTTAGCACAGGGTGAGACTGGAAACACCATATATTTT. This encodes CASSLAQGETGNTIYF.

This clonotype was picked up many times. The rearrangement links TRBV5-1 to TRBJ2-1; no reliable D call. Per the germline V gene, CDR1 is SGHRS and CDR2 is YFSETQ. Trimming took 0 bases from V and 4 from J, leaving 5 bases between them. The CDR3 loop spans 13 amino acids. The DNA for the CDR3 is TGCGCCAGCAGCTTGGTCCTGTACAATGAGCAGTTCTTC. Protein product: CASSLVLYNEQFF.

This clonotype turned up a few times. The chain couples TRBV7-2 to TRBJ1-5, with 8 positions matching TRBD1. V lost 5 bases to trimming and J lost 15 bases; unmatched junction nucleotides: 9. The germline V gene has CDR1 SGHTA and CDR2 FQGNSA. This CDR3 is built from 12 residues. CDR3: CASSRQGQNLHF. The CDR3 nucleotides are TGTGCCAGCAGCCGACAGGGGCAAAACCTGCATTTT.

The chain couples TRBV12-3 or TRBV12-4 to TRBJ2-7, with D perhaps TRBD1 (6 bases). CDR3 length: 14 amino acids. Trimming cost V 6 bases and J 0 bases, with 12 bases left between them. The CDR3, as DNA: TGTGCCAGCAGACCTAGGGGGAGCTCCTACGAGCAGTACTTC. Translated: CASRPRGSSYEQYF.

This chain uses TRBV29-1 with TRBJ2-7; the match to TRBD2 covers 9 bases. CDR1 is SQVTM, CDR2 ANQGSEA, per germline. This CDR3 is built from 14 residues. Unmatched junction bases numbered 4, after V lost 4 bases and J lost 0 bases. CDR3 in amino acids: CSVARTSDSYEQYF. Here the CDR3 DNA reads TGCAGCGTTGCACGGACTAGCGACTCCTACGAGCAGTACTTC.